These 20 T cell receptor beta chains were all obtained from the same sample, sequenced in a study of CD8+ T cells in alopecia areata. Noted treatment: oral pan-JAK inhibitor, 5-10 mg twice daily. RNA extraction was followed by reverse transcription into cDNA, which acted as the sequencing template. Some clones are missing from TCRdb's copy, which holds only in-frame ones; the method was immunoSEQ multiplex PCR. The table includes about 220,000 clones, 50% to 60% detected once. The sample consisted of CD4+ T cells sorted from blood, taken at week 4, from a patient treated with tofacitinib. These receptors all come from a human donor with alopecia areata.

The genes are TRBV29-1 and TRBJ2-3, with D unresolved. The CDR3 extends over 11 amino acids. The V and J ends lost 8 bases and 6 bases respectively, with 12 bases between them. In germline, CDR1 is SQVTM, CDR2 ANQGSEA. This CDR3 is CSMGSADTQYF. The CDR3 coding sequence is TGCAGCATGGGGTCCGCGGATACGCAGTATTTT.

DNA for the CDR3: TGTGCCAGCAGCTTAGGGATCCAAGAGACCCAGTACTTC. This sequence encodes CASSLGIQETQYF. The chain couples TRBV11-2 to TRBJ2-5, with D unclear. The germline V gene encodes CDR1 SGHAT and CDR2 FQNNGV. The ends were cut back, 1 base at V and 1 base at J, with 4 bases in the middle. CDR3 size: 13 residues.

The chain links TRBV4-3 to TRBJ2-7, with D unclear. CDR1 and CDR2 from the germline V gene are LGHNA and YSLEER. The CDR3 loop spans 14 amino acids. Deletions cut 0 bases from V and 3 bases from J, with 9 bases between. CDR3: CASSQDAEHYEQYF. CDR3 nucleotide sequence: TGCGCCAGCAGCCAAGATGCAGAACACTACGAGCAGTACTTC.

This clone was seen only a few times. The chain couples TRBV5-4 to TRBJ1-1, with TRBD1 matching over 7 bases. The CDR3 consists of 15 residues. Losses at the gene ends were 4 bases for V and 4 bases for J; bases not matched to a gene: 10. The germline CDR1 and CDR2 sequences are SGHNT and YYREEE (reference sequence). DNA of the CDR3: TGTGCCAGCAGCCGTCAACAGGGGTCGTTCACTGAAGCTTTCTTT. This gives the protein CASSRQQGSFTEAFF.

The chain links TRBV5-6 to TRBJ1-5; 8 nucleotides align to TRBD1. Trimming at V came to 4 bases and at J to 6 bases, leaving 9 bases not matched to a gene. This CDR3 has 15 amino acids. Germline V gene lookup returns CDR1 SGHDT and CDR2 YYEEEE. CDR3 region: CASSTGQGLGQPQHF. DNA of the CDR3: TGTGCCAGCAGCACAGGACAGGGTCTGGGTCAGCCCCAGCATTTT.

This clone was counted between two and nine times. CDR3 DNA: TGTGCCAGCAGCCCCAACGGAGGTAGGTTTGGAGCTTTCTTT. This codes for CASSPNGGRFGAFF. The chain joins TRBV27 to TRBJ1-1; D is uncertain. Looked up from germline, CDR1 is MNHEY and CDR2 is SMNVEV (reference sequence). V lost 6 bases and J lost 10, with 21 bases in between. The CDR3 spans 14 residues.

A few counts support this clone. The chain uses TRBV19 and TRBJ2-6; 7 positions match TRBD1. This CDR3 has 14 residues. Germline loops: CDR1 LNHDA, CDR2 SQIVND (reference sequence). Unmatched junction bases numbered 7, after V lost 9 bases and J lost 5 bases. CDR3 region: CASRDRGRANVLTF. DNA of the CDR3: TGTGCCAGCAGGGACAGAGGAAGGGCCAACGTCCTGACTTTC.

This clone was seen more than once but under ten times. This sequence joins TRBV19 and TRBJ1-1, with 8 bases fitting TRBD1. The germline CDR1 and CDR2 sequences are LNHDA and SQIVND (reference sequence). The junction had 4 bases not matched to a gene; V was cut back by 3 bases and J by 4 bases. This CDR3 comprises 14 residues. The CDR3 spells CASSILGTGTEAFF. CDR3 in DNA: TGTGCCAGTAGTATCCTCGGGACAGGCACTGAAGCTTTCTTT.

CDR3 in amino acids: CASRKPGARTDTQYF. CDR3 sequence (DNA): TGTGCCAGCAGGAAACCGGGAGCACGCACAGATACGCAGTATTTT. The rearrangement links TRBV27 to TRBJ2-3; tentative D call: TRBD2 (6 bases). CDR1 and CDR2 (germline): MNHEY, SMNVEV (reference sequence). V lost 6 bases to trimming and J lost 1 base, with 14 bases between them. This CDR3 comprises 15 residues.

This clone was found a few times. J is TRBJ1-2 and V is TRBV29-1; the D gene is possibly TRBD1 (5 bases). V was clipped by 0 bases and J by 2 bases, with 16 bases between them. This CDR3 is 16 amino acids long. Germline V gives CDR1 SQVTM, CDR2 ANQGSEA. As DNA, the CDR3 is TGCAGCGTTGAAGATCGGCGGGGCGCCGGGAACTATGGCTACACCTTC. Translating it yields CSVEDRRGAGNYGYTF.

This clone has only a few counts. This rearrangement joins TRBV27 to TRBJ2-1, with 10 bases fitting TRBD2. This CDR3 has 15 amino acids. The germline CDR1 and CDR2 sequences are MNHEY and SMNVEV (reference sequence). V trimming: 5 bases; J trimming: 2 bases; junction bases outside the gene matches: 3. The CDR3 DNA sequence: TGTGCCAGCAGTCCCACTAGCGGGGCCTACAATGAGCAGTTCTTC. Its protein product is CASSPTSGAYNEQFF.

The sample holds many counts of this clone. The V gene is TRBV6-1, the J gene TRBJ1-1, with 7 nucleotides matching TRBD1. The germline CDR1 and CDR2 sequences are MNHNS and SASEGT. Trimming cost V 6 bases and J 11 bases; bases outside gene matches: 6. The CDR3 consists of 11 residues. CDR3 in amino acids: CASSRQGGAFF. CDR3 DNA: TGTGCCAGCAGCCGACAGGGAGGCGCTTTCTTT.

This clone showed up many times. The CDR3 reads CSVAGQGGNLYGYTF. The CDR3 DNA reads TGCAGCGTTGCTGGACAGGGTGGAAACCTCTATGGCTACACCTTC. This chain links TRBV29-1 with TRBJ1-2; 8 nucleotides agree with TRBD1. This CDR3 comprises 15 residues. CDR1 and CDR2 from the germline V gene are SQVTM and ANQGSEA. The V gene end was trimmed by 4 bases and the J gene end by 4 bases; junction bases not matched to a gene: 11.

The V gene is TRBV9, the J gene TRBJ1-2, with D perhaps matching TRBD1 (6 bases). The ends were cut back, 0 bases at V and 4 bases at J, with 10 bases in the middle. The CDR3 runs to 14 residues. Germline CDR1 and CDR2: SGDLS and YYNGEE. CDR3 residues: CASSVATGSYGYTF. The CDR3 DNA reads as TGTGCCAGCAGCGTAGCTACAGGGAGCTATGGCTACACCTTC.

Details on this clone: In the same sample, other DNA sequences code for this CDR3. J is TRBJ1-1 and V is TRBV18; the D is unclear. The CDR3 runs to 13 residues. Germline CDR1 KGHSH, CDR2 LQKENI. Trimming shortened V by 2 bases and J by 5 bases, and 9 bases separated the two germline ends. For the CDR3, the DNA is TGTGCCAGCTCACCAATTCGCGGGACTGAAGCTTTCTTT. This translates into CASSPIRGTEAFF.

This clone was detected ten times or more. The rearrangement uses TRBV4-3 and TRBJ2-3; 7 bases line up with TRBD1. In germline, CDR1 is LGHNA, CDR2 YSLEER. J lost 2 bases, V lost 1 base, and 3 bases had no gene match. The CDR3 runs to 15 residues. The CDR3 bases are TGCGCCAGCAGCCAAGGACAGGGACACACAGATACGCAGTATTTT. Protein product: CASSQGQGHTDTQYF.

This clone came up many times. The chain carries TRBV7-2 and TRBJ1-2; 7 bases agree with TRBD1. Germline CDR1 SGHTA, CDR2 FQGNSA. The J segment lost 8 bases and the V segment lost 5 bases, leaving 8 bases of the junction unmatched. The CDR3 totals 13 residues. CDR3 nucleotide sequence: TGTGCCAGCAGCCCGGGACAGTTATTGGGCTACACCTTC. Its translation is CASSPGQLLGYTF.

CDR3 sequence: CASGGGSYEQYF. CDR3 bases: TGTGCCAGCGGCGGGGGCTCCTACGAGCAGTACTTC. The V and J genes are TRBV25-1 and TRBJ2-7, with TRBD2 identical over 7 bases. Germline-derived CDR1 and CDR2 are MGHDK and SYGVNS. V lost 8 bases and J lost 0; bases outside the gene matches: 1. This CDR3 is built from 12 residues.

The chain has TRBV4-1 and TRBJ2-6; D uncertain. Trimming took 0 bases from V and 3 from J, leaving 9 bases between them. Germline V gives CDR1 MGHRA, CDR2 YSYEKL. The CDR3 contains 16 residues. The CDR3 is CASSQDRRVGANVLTF. The CDR3 DNA reads TGCGCCAGCAGCCAAGATCGAAGGGTTGGGGCCAACGTCCTGACTTTC.

The chain uses TRBV27 and TRBJ2-5, with D possibly matching TRBD2 (6 bases). The CDR3 has 14 residues. V was trimmed by 5 bases and J by 5 bases, leaving 15 bases between them. Germline V gene lookup returns CDR1 MNHEY and CDR2 SMNVEV (reference sequence). CDR3 loop: CASSRIGGSETQYF. CDR3 nucleotides: TGTGCCAGCAGTCGTATCGGGGGATCGGAGACCCAGTACTTC.